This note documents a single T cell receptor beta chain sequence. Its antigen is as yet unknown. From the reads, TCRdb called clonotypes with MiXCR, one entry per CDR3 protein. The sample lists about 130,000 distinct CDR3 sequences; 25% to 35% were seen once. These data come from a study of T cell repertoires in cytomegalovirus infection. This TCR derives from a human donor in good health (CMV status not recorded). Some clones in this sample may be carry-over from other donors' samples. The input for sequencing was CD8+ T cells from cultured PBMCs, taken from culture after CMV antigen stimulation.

The CDR3 region is CASSQGNGINQPQHF. The DNA for the CDR3 is TGCGCCAGCAGCCAAGGGAATGGCATCAATCAGCCCCAGCATTTT. The V gene is TRBV4-3, the J gene TRBJ1-5; D is ambiguous. Germline V gene lookup returns CDR1 LGHNA and CDR2 YSLEER. The ends were cut back, 1 base at V and 3 bases at J, with 10 bases in the middle. There are 15 residues in the CDR3.